This T cell receptor (beta chain) stems from a study of early T cells in non-severe SARS-CoV-2 infection. In the study overall: The authors sequenced bulk RNA from unsorted whole blood, leaving chains unpaired. General study findings and limits: Comparison of clonotypes with VDJdb favored anti-spike CD8 responses while missing private and CD4 specificities.

In germline, CDR1 is SGDLS, CDR2 YYNGEE. With 4 bases clipped from V and 3 bases from J, the junction kept 6 bases outside the gene matches. This CDR3 has 16 residues. Researchers attached unique molecular identifiers to individual cDNA molecules. MiXCR, applied by TCRdb to the 5' RACE reads, yields one record per CDR3 protein. The table lists about 50,000 distinct CDR3 sequences, less than 9.5% of them singletons, with roughly 4.8% in the top ten. Remarks on this clonotype: Its antigen is not known.

Here the sequenced sample was whole blood, taken at baseline. J is TRBJ2-2 and V is TRBV9, with 10 bases aligning to TRBD2. This sequence was found in an adult who was a healthcare worker with PCR-confirmed SARS-CoV-2 infection or an uninfected control (not recorded which). CDR3 loop: CASSPRTSGYTGELFF. As DNA, the CDR3 is TGTGCCAGCAGCCCCCGGACTAGCGGATACACCGGGGAGCTGTTTTTT. The full variable domain, its missing parts supplied by reference TRBV9 and TRBJ2-2, is DSGVTQTPKHLITATGQRVTLRCSPRSGDLSVYWYQQSLDQGLQFLIQYYNGEERAKGNILERFSAQQFPDLHSELNLSSLELGDSALYFCASSPRTSGYTGELFFGEGSRLTVL.